A selection of T cell receptor beta chains follows, all from one sample in a study of post-analysis software for immune sequencing data. Each CDR3 protein gets one entry after TCRdb re-called the PCR reads with MiXCR. The table includes roughly 200,000 distinct CDR3 sequences, 29% detected once. The material sequenced was blood. These receptors came from a girl aged 2-17 years with multiple sclerosis. CDR3s include the opening cysteine and the closing phenylalanine or tryptophan. D genes are given only for firm matches. Expanded clones are given a class, and other clones once, few, many or no size at all.

TRBD2	many	TRBV6-5	TRBJ2-1	TGTGCCAGCAGTCCCCCTAGCGGGCGACCCAATGAGCAGTTCTTC	CASSPPSGRPNEQFF
NA	few	TRBV14	TRBJ2-3	TGTGCCAGCAGCCAAGATTTATTGGACAGAGGAGCCACAGATACGCAGTATTTT	CASSQDLLDRGATDTQYF
TRBD2	few	TRBV11-2	TRBJ2-3	TGTGCCAGCAGCCTCAGCGGGAGCGGGGGGACAGATACGCAGTATTTT	CASSLSGSGGTDTQYF
TRBD2	NA	TRBV5-1	TRBJ2-1	TGCGCCAGCAGCCCCGGACTAGTTCCAAGCTACAATGAGCAGTTCTTC	CASSPGLVPSYNEQFF
NA	few	TRBV6-6	TRBJ2-3	TGTGCCAGCAGTTACTCGAATAAGGCGCTTAGCACAGATACGCAGTATTTT	CASSYSNKALSTDTQYF
NA	few	TRBV12-3/TRBV12-4	TRBJ2-3	TGTGCCAGCAGTCCCTCTGGTCCTAGCCGAAACACAGATGCGCAGTATTTT	CASSPSGPSRNTDAQYF
NA	many	TRBV28	TRBJ2-1	TGTGCCAGCAGTTCATTATCAGACTACAATGAGCAGTTCTTC	CASSSLSDYNEQFF
TRBD2	few	TRBV28	TRBJ2-1	TGTGCCAGCAGTACGGAAGCGGGAGGGCCGTACAATGAGCAGTTCTTC	CASSTEAGGPYNEQFF
TRBD2	few	TRBV20-1	TRBJ2-1	TGCAGCTTGGGGCGGGAGTCACATGAGCAGTTCTTC	CSLGRESHEQFF
NA	many	TRBV21-1	TRBJ2-3	TGTGCCAGCAACCCAGATCATCTCACAGATACGCAGTATTTT	CASNPDHLTDTQYF
TRBD1	few	TRBV6-1	TRBJ2-1	TGTGCCAGCAAGGTATTCTCCGGGACAGGGAGGTTTCTGGAGCAGTTCTTC	CASKVFSGTGRFLEQFF
NA	few	TRBV15	TRBJ2-6	TGTGCCACCAGCAGAGTGGGGCGATCTGGGGCCAACGTCCGGACTTTC	CATSRVGRSGANVRTF
TRBD1	few	TRBV5-1	TRBJ2-5	TGCGCCAGCAGCGGGACAGGAGGCGAGACCCAGTACTTC	CASSGTGGETQYF
TRBD1	many	TRBV5-1	TRBJ1-2	TGCGCCAGCAGCTTAGGGACAGGAGACGATCACTACACCTTC	CASSLGTGDDHYTF
TRBD1	few	TRBV7-9	TRBJ1-6	TGTGCCAGCAGCGCCCGGGACAGACTTTCTTCACCCCTCCACTTT	CASSARDRLSSPLHF
NA	NA	TRBV20-1	TRBJ2-5	TGCAGTGCAAATAGCGGACAAGAGACCCAGTACTTC	CSANSGQETQYF
NA	few	TRBV15	TRBJ2-2	TGTGCCACCAGCAGAGATGGTTCCGGCACCGGGGAGCTGTTTTTT	CATSRDGSGTGELFF
NA	many	TRBV15	TRBJ2-6	TGTGCCACCAGCCCTTATACCTCTGGGGCCAACGTCCTGACTTTC	CATSPYTSGANVLTF
TRBD1	few	TRBV2	TRBJ1-2	TGTGCCAGCAGGACACCGGGACAGGAAAACTATGGCTACACCTTC	CASRTPGQENYGYTF
TRBD2	NA	TRBV6-5	TRBJ2-1	TGTGCCGGCAGTTACGGGGCGGGAGGTCACAATGAGCAGTTCTTC	CAGSYGAGGHNEQFF
NA	NA	TRBV12-3/TRBV12-4	TRBJ2-2	TGTGCCAGCAGTTTAGGCAGGGGATACACCGGGGAGCTGTTTTTT	CASSLGRGYTGELFF
NA	NA	TRBV19	TRBJ1-2	TGTGCCAGTAGTATAGAAGATCGAGGGAGCATCTATGGCTACACCTTC	CASSIEDRGSIYGYTF
NA	NA	TRBV5-1	TRBJ2-3	TGCGCCAGCAGCTTAGGGAAGGGGTCCCGCACAGATACGCAGTATTTT	CASSLGKGSRTDTQYF
TRBD1	NA	TRBV5-1	TRBJ2-7	TGCGCCAGCAGCTTGGCCTTCCGGGACAGGGGTTTCGGAGAGCAGTACTTC	CASSLAFRDRGFGEQYF
NA	many	TRBV9	TRBJ2-7	TGTGCCAGCAGCCCGAGTAGCGGTTCGTCCTACGAGCAGTACTTC	CASSPSSGSSYEQYF
TRBD1	many	TRBV28	TRBJ2-7	TGTGCCAGCAGTTATGTGGTGACAGGGGGGTCCTACGAGCAGTACTTC	CASSYVVTGGSYEQYF
TRBD2	many	TRBV7-9	TRBJ2-1	TGTGCCAGCAGCCGTTGGAGCGGGGGCTACAATGAGCAGTTCTTC	CASSRWSGGYNEQFF
NA	many	TRBV30	TRBJ2-4	TGTGCCTGGAGAACGGAACGTGGCATTCAGTACTTC	CAWRTERGIQYF
TRBD1	NA	TRBV7-9	TRBJ1-2	TGTTCCAGCAGCCGACAGGGGTGGGATGGCTACACCTTC	CSSSRQGWDGYTF
NA	once	TRBV6-2/TRBV6-3	TRBJ2-7	TGTGCCAGCAAGCTGGAAGGGCTCTCCTACGAGCAGTACTTC	CASKLEGLSYEQYF
NA	few	TRBV20-1	TRBJ1-5	TGCAGTGCTAGTTCCCGGGGTAGAAAGCCCCAGCATTTT	CSASSRGRKPQHF
NA	NA	TRBV3-1	TRBJ1-1	TGTGCCAGCAGCCAAGATCAGGGGATGAGGTTGAACACTGAAGCTTTCTTT	CASSQDQGMRLNTEAFF
NA	few	TRBV5-1	TRBJ2-5	TGCGCCAGCAGCAAGGCCGGGACGTCAGGGGAGACCCAGTACTTC	CASSKAGTSGETQYF
NA	many	TRBV25-1	TRBJ2-5	TGTGCCAGCAGTGAATCGTCGGAGACCCAGTACTTC	CASSESSETQYF
NA	NA	TRBV28	TRBJ1-2	TGTGCCAGCAGCCTACCCTCAGGGTACAATAACTATGGCTACACCTTC	CASSLPSGYNNYGYTF